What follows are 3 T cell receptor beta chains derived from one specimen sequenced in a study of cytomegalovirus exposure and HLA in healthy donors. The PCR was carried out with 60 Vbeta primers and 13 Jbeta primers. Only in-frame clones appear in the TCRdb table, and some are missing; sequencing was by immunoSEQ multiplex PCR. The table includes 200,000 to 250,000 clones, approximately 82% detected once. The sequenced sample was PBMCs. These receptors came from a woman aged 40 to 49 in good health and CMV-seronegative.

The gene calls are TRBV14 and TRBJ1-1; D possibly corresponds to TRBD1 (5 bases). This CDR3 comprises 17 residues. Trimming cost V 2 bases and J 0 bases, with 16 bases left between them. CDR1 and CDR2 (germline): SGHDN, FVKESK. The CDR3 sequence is CASSQLRSGDLNTEAFF. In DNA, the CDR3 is TGTGCCAGCAGCCAACTCAGGTCGGGGGATCTGAACACTGAAGCTTTCTTT.

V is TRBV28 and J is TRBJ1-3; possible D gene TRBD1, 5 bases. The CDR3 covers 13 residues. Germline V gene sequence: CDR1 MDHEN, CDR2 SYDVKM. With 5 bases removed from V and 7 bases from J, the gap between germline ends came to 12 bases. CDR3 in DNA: TGTGCCAGCAGTATAGGGGAGGGGAACACCATATATTTT. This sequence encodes CASSIGEGNTIYF.

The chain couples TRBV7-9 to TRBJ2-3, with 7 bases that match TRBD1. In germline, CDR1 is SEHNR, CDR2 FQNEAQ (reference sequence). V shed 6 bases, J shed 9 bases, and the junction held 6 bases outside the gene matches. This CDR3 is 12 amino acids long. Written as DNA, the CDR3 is TGTGCCAGCAGTCTGGACAGGCAAACGCAGTATTTT. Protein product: CASSLDRQTQYF.